This TCR beta chain was sequenced for a study of T cell repertoires in cytomegalovirus infection (dated by TCRdb to the late 2010s). Study-level background: Donor HLA type was relevant to the analysis, as public TCR beta signatures indicated carriage of CMV infection together with the matching HLA type. General conclusions and limits of the study: In both this cohort and an independent cohort of several hundred donors, the cumulative frequency of public TCR beta family members distinguished carriers of CMV infection plus the relevant HLA type. The ex vivo response was dominated by HLA-C-restricted CMV-specific TCR beta clonotypes, which also provided the single most frequent clonotype in two of eight donors.

This clonotype has only a few counts. Its binding antigen is unknown. No base quality information exists; no much larger clone differs at one position. The CDR3 contains 13 residues, cysteine and phenylalanine counted. The only DNA kept is the CDR3, 39 bases in frame from the first base. V is reduced by 1 base and J by 2 bases, leaving a spacing of 6 bases between them. According to the germline V gene, CDR1 reads MDHEN and CDR2 reads SYDVKM. The instrument was an Illumina HiSeq 1500. Through fastp at Q25 and MiXCR, TCRdb rebuilt clones from the public reads, retaining in-frame beta chains. When rows share a CDR3 protein, they turn into one entry using the most common DNA and genes. The sample records 150,000 to 200,000 distinct CDR3 sequences, 13% to 15% of which are singletons. Around 27% of the sample is in the top ten clones.

Sequencing input: PBMCs. This sequence uses TRBV28 and TRBJ2-7, with no reliable assignment of the D segment. This receptor was identified in a human donor in good health (CMV status not recorded). Some clones in this sample may be carry-over from other donors' samples. At the DNA level, the sequence is TGTGCCAGCAGTTTATTAGGACCCTACGAGCAGTACTTC. Translated, this is CASSLLGPYEQYF. Where the CDR3 stops, the reference TRBV28 and TRBJ2-7 genes take over; the full variable domain is DVKVTQSSRYLVKRTGEKVFLECVQDMDHENMFWYRQDPGLGLRLIYFSYDVKMKEKGDIPEGYSVSREKKERFSLILESASTNQTSMYLCASSLLGPYEQYFGPGTRLTVT.